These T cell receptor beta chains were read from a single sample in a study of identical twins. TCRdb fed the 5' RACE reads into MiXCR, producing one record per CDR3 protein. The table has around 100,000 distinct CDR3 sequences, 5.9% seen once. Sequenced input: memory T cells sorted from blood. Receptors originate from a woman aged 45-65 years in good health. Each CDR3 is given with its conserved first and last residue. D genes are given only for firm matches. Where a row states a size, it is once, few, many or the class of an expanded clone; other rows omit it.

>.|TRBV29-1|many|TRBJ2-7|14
TGCAGCGTTGAGCACCCGGTTGGCTCCTACGAGCAGTACTTC
CSVEHPVGSYEQYF
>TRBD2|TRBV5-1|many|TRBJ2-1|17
TGCGCCAGCAGCACACAAACCCTAGCGGGAGGCAACAATGAGCAGTTCTTC
CASSTQTLAGGNNEQFF
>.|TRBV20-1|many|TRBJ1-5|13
TGCAGTGCCGGAGGCTTCAGCAATCAGCCCCAGCATTTT
CSAGGFSNQPQHF
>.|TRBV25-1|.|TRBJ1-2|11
TGTGCCAGCAGTGATGGGTATGGCTACACCTTC
CASSDGYGYTF
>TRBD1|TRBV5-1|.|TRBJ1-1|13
TGCGCCAGCAGCTTTGACAGGGGAGCTGAAGCTTTCTTT
CASSFDRGAEAFF
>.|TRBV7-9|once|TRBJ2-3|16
TGTGCCAGCAGCCCCAGAAGGGTAGGATGGACAGATACGCAGTATTTT
CASSPRRVGWTDTQYF
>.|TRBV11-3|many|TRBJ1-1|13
TGTGCCAGCATCGGACTTAGGAACACTGAAGCTTTCTTT
CASIGLRNTEAFF
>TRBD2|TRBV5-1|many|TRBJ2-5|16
TGCGCCAGCAGCTTGGAGGGTAGCGGGAACCGAGAGACCCAGTACTTC
CASSLEGSGNRETQYF
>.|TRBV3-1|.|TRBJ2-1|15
TGTGCCAGCAGCCACGGAAAGGCCCCGAACAATGAGCAGTTCTTC
CASSHGKAPNNEQFF
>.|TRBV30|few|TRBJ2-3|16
TGTGCCTGGGGAACCGGGGCTCCGGGGGGCACAGATACGCAGTATTTT
CAWGTGAPGGTDTQYF
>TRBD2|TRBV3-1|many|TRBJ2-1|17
TGTGCCAGCAGCCAAGGGGCTAGCGGGAGGCTATACAATGAGCAGTTCTTC
CASSQGASGRLYNEQFF
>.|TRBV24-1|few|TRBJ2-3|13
TGTGCCACCTGCCGGGACAACACAGATACGCAGTATTTT
CATCRDNTDTQYF
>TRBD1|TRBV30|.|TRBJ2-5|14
TGTGCCTGGGGGGGCCGGGACAGTCAAGAGACCCAGTACTTC
CAWGGRDSQETQYF
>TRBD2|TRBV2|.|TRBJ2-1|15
TGTGCCAGCTTCAGAGGGCTAGCGGGAGCTTATGAGCAGTTCTTC
CASFRGLAGAYEQFF
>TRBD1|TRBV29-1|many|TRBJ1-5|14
TGCAGCGTTCGGACAGGTGGGGGCAATCAGCCCCAGCATTTT
CSVRTGGGNQPQHF
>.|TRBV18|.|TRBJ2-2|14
TGTGCCAGCTCACCGCAGCAGTCCACCGGGGAGCTGTTTTTT
CASSPQQSTGELFF
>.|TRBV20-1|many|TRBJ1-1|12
TGCAGTGCTAGAGGAAGGAGCACTGAAGCTTTCTTT
CSARGRSTEAFF
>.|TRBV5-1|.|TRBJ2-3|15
TGCGCCAGCAGCTTGGACGCGACCTCCACAGATACGCAGTATTTT
CASSLDATSTDTQYF
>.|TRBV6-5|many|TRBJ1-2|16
TGTGCCAGCAGTTACTCGAGATGGCAGGCCTCCTATGGCTACACCTTC
CASSYSRWQASYGYTF
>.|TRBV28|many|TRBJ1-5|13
TGTGCCAGCAGTTTAGGATTCAGTCAGCCCCAGCATTTT
CASSLGFSQPQHF
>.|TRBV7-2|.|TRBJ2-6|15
TGTGCCAGCAGCCCGCAGGTGGCTGGGGCCAACGTCCTGACTTTC
CASSPQVAGANVLTF
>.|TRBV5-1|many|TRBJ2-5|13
TGCGCCAGCAGCTGGGACCACCAAGAGACCCAGTACTTC
CASSWDHQETQYF